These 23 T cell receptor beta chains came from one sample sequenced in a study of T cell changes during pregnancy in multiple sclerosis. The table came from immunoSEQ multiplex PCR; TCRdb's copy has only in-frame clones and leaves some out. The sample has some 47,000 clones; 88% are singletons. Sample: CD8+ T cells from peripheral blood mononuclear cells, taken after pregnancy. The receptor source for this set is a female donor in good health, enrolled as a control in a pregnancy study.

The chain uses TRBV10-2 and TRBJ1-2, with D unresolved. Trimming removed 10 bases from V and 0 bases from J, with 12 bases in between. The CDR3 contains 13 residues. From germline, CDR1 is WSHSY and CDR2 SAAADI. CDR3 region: CATIETTNYGYTF. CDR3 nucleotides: TGCGCCACCATAGAGACTACTAACTATGGCTACACCTTC.

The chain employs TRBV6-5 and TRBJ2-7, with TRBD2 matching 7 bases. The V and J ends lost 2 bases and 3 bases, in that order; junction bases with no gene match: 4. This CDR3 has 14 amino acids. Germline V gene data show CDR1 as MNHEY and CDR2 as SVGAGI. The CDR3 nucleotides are TGTGCCAGCAGTTACGGGGGGGGATACTACGAGCAGTACTTC. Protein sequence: CASSYGGGYYEQYF.

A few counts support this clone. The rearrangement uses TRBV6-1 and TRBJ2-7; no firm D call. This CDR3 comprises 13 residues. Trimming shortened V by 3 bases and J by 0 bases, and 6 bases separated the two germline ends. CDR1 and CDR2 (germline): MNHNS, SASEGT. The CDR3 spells CASSDGLSYEQYF. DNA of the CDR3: TGTGCCAGCAGTGATGGCCTCTCCTACGAGCAGTACTTC.

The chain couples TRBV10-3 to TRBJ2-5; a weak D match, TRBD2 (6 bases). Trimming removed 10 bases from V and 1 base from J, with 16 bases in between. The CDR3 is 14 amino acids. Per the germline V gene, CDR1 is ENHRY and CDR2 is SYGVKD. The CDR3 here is CATHPGGVQETQYF. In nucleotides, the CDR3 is TGTGCCACCCACCCGGGCGGGGTCCAAGAGACCCAGTACTTC.

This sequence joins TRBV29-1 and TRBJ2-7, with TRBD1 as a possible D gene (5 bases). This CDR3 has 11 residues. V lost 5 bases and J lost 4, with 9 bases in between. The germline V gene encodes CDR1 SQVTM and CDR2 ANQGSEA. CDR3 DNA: TGCAGCGTTTCCCAGGGTTACGAGCAGTACTTC. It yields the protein CSVSQGYEQYF.

The CDR3 sequence: CASSLRDRVNTEAFF. CDR3 sequence (DNA): TGCGCCAGCAGCCTCAGGGACAGGGTGAACACTGAAGCTTTCTTT. V usage is TRBV4-1 and J usage is TRBJ1-1; 9 bases are shared with TRBD1. Losses at the gene ends were 4 bases for V and 0 bases for J; bases not matched to a gene: 3. Germline CDR1 MGHRA, CDR2 YSYEKL. CDR3 size: 15 residues.

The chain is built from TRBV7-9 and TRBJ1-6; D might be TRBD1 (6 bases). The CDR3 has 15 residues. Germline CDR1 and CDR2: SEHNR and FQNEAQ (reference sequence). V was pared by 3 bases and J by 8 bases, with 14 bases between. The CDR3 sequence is CASSFPQGLYSPLHF. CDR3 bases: TGTGCCAGCAGCTTTCCACAGGGTTTGTATTCACCCCTCCACTTT.

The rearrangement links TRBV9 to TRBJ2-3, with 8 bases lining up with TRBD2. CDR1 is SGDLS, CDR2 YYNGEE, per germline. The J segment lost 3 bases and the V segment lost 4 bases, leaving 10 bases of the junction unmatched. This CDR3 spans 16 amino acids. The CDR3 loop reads CASSPLSGGPTDTQYF. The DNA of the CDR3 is TGTGCCAGCAGCCCCCTCAGCGGGGGCCCAACAGATACGCAGTATTTT.

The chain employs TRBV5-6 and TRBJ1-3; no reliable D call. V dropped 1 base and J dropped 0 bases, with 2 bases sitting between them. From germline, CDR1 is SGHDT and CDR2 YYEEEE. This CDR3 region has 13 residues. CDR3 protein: CASSLYSGNTIYF. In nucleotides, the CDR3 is TGTGCCAGCAGCTTGTACTCTGGAAACACCATATATTTT.

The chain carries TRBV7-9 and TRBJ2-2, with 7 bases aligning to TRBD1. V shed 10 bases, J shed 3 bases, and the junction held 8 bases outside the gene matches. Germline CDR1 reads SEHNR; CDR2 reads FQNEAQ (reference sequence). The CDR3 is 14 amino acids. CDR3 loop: CATMGQPDTGELFF. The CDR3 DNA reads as TGTGCCACCATGGGACAGCCGGACACCGGGGAGCTGTTTTTT.

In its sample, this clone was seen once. CDR3 protein: CASRARGSGNTIYF. CDR3 DNA: TGTGCCAGCAGGGCCAGGGGGTCTGGAAACACCATATATTTT. This chain connects TRBV2 to TRBJ1-3; 7 bases align to TRBD1. The CDR3 runs to 14 residues. The germline gives CDR1 SNHLY, CDR2 FYNNEI. Trimming took 6 bases from V and 1 from J; bases not matched to a gene: 3. The whole variable domain, filled in from reference TRBV2 and TRBJ1-3, reads EPEVTQTPSHQVTQMGQEVILRCVPISNHLYFYWYRQILGQKVEFLVSFYNNEISEKSEIFDDQFSVERPDGSNFTLKIRSTKLEDSAMYFCASRARGSGNTIYFGEGSWLTVV.

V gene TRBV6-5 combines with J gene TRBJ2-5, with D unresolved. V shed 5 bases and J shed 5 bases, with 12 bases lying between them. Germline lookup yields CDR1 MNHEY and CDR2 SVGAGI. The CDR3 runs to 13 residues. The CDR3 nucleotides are TGTGCCAGCAGTCCCTGGTCGAGGGAGACCCAGTACTTC. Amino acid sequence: CASSPWSRETQYF.

Written as DNA, the CDR3 is TGTGCCAGCAGTTTCCAGGGTGGCCCCTGGGGTGAGCAGTTCTTC. Its protein product is CASSFQGGPWGEQFF. J is TRBJ2-1 and V is TRBV27, with a weak D call TRBD1 (5 bases). Between the trimmed V and J ends, which lost 3 bases and 9 bases, there was a span of 18 bases. There are 15 residues in the CDR3. Germline V gene sequence: CDR1 MNHEY, CDR2 SMNVEV (reference sequence).

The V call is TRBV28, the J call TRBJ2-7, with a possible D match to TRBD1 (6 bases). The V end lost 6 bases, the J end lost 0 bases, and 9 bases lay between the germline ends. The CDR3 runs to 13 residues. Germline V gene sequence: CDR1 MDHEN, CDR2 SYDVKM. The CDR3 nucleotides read TGTGCCAGCAGGCAGGGGATCTCCTACGAGCAGTACTTC. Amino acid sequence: CASRQGISYEQYF.

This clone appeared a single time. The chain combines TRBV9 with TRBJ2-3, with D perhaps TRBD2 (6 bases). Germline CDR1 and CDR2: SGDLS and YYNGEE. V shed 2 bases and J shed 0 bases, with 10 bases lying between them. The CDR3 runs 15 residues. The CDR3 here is CASSVGGISTDTQYF. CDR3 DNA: TGTGCCAGCAGCGTCGGCGGGATTAGCACAGATACGCAGTATTTT.

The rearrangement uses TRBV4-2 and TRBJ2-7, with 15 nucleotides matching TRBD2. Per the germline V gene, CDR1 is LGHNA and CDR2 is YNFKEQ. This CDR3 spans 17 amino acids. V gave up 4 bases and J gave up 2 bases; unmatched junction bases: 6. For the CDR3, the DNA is TGTGCCAGCAGCCCTCGGACTAGCGGGGGGGAAACCTACGAGCAGTACTTC. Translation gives CASSPRTSGGETYEQYF.

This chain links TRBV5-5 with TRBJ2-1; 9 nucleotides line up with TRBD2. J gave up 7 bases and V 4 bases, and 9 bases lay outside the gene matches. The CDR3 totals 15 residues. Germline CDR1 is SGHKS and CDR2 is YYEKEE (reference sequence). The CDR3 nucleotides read TGTGCCAGCAGCCCTGGGCGGGGGGGCGGGAATGAGCAGTTCTTC. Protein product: CASSPGRGGGNEQFF.

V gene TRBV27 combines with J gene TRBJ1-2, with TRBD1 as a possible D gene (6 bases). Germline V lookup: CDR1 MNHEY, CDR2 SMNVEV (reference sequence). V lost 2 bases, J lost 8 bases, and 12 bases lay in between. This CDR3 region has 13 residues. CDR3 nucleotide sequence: TGTGCCAGCAGTTTAATGGGGGCAGGGGGCTACACCTTC. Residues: CASSLMGAGGYTF.

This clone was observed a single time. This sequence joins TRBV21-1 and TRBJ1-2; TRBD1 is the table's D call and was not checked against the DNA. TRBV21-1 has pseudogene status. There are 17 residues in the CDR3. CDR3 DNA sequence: TGTGCCAGCAGCAAAATAACGGGACAGGGGGCGTCTAGTGGCTACACCTTC. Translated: CASSKITGQGASSGYTF.

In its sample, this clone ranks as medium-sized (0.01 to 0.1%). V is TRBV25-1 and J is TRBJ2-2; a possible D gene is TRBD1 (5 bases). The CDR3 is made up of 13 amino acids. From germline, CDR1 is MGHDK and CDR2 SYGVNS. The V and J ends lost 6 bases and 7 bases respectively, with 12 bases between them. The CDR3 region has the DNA TGTGCCAGCAGCACAGGTATTATCGGGGAGCTGTTTTTT. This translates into CASSTGIIGELFF.

CDR3 DNA: TGTGCCAGTAGGGGACACATGAACACTGAAGCTTTCTTT. This codes for CASRGHMNTEAFF. The chain has TRBV19 and TRBJ1-1; tentatively, D is TRBD1 (6 bases). The V gene's germline CDR1 is LNHDA and CDR2 SQIVND (reference sequence). The CDR3 totals 13 residues. The V end was cut by 6 bases, the J end by 0 bases, with 8 bases between.

Here the CDR3 DNA reads TGCGCCAGCAGCCAAGATACCAGTTACTCCTACAATGAGCAGTTCTTC. Translated: CASSQDTSYSYNEQFF. The chain is built from TRBV4-3 and TRBJ2-1; D remains ambiguous. Deletions cut 0 bases from V and 0 bases from J, with 9 bases between. Germline CDR1 reads LGHNA; CDR2 reads YSLEER. The CDR3 runs 16 residues.

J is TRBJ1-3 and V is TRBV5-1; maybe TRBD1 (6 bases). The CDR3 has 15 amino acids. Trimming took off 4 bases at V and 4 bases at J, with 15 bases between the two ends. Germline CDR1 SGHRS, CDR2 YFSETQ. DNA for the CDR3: TGCGCCAGCAGCCCCTCAGGGGTGACCGGAAACACCATATATTTT. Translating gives CASSPSGVTGNTIYF.